This T cell receptor beta chain was obtained from a study of T cell responses to AZD1222 COVID-19 vaccine. Study information: Researchers grouped second doses given at about 4 or about 12 weeks into one pool. Points from the study as a whole: White British people made up most donors, females outnumbered males, and clonal diversity was possibly underestimated. Reports indicate that nearly half of spike-specific TCRs are directed at unmutated variant regions.

Concerning this clone: Its target is not known.

The CDR3 has 16 residues. CDR1 and CDR2 (germline): MNHEY, SVGAGI. Deletions cut 0 bases from V and 6 bases from J, with 15 bases between. Generated by immunoSEQ multiplex PCR, the TCRdb table keeps only in-frame clones and is missing some. The repertoire holds some 150,000 clones, with more than 75% as singletons. The sample consisted of peripheral blood, taken on day 0 of AZD1222 vaccination. The source of this sequence is an adult in good health. The rearrangement links TRBV6-5 to TRBJ2-1; D is perhaps TRBD1 (5 bases). The CDR3, as DNA: TGTGCCAGCAGTTACTCGAAAAGGGGTTGGGGCAATGAGCAGTTCTTC. Translating gives CASSYSKRGWGNEQFF.